This T cell receptor (beta chain) was recorded in a study of T cells in localized non-small cell lung cancer. The germline V gene encodes CDR1 MNHEY and CDR2 SMNVEV (reference sequence). The CDR3 is 14 residues long. Sequencing used immunoSEQ multiplex PCR; TCRdb keeps in-frame clones, though not all of them. The profile shows over 10,000 clones, roughly 84% of them singletons. The sample in question was peripheral blood, obtained before any cancer treatment. The receptor comes from a male donor aged 60 or over with stage I lung adenocarcinoma. The chain is built from TRBV27 and TRBJ1-1; D unresolved. The CDR3 loop is CVTAPVKTNTEAFF. Here the CDR3 DNA reads TGTGTTACCGCTCCAGTGAAGACGAACACTGAAGCTTTCTTT.